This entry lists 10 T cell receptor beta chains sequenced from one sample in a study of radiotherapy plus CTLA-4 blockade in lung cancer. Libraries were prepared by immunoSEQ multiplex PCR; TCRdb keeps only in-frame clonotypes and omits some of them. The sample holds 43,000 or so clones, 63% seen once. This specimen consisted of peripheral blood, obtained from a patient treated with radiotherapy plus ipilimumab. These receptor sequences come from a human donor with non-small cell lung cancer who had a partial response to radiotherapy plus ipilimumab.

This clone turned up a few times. The CDR3 region is CASSVTGGAGTQYF. CDR3 nucleotides: TGTGCCAGCAGTGTGACAGGGGGCGCGGGAACGCAGTATTTT. The J gene is TRBJ2-3, the V gene TRBV25-1, with TRBD1 matching over 10 bases. Looked up from germline, CDR1 is MGHDK and CDR2 is SYGVNS. The CDR3 has 14 amino acids. The V gene end was trimmed by 4 bases and the J gene end by 9 bases; junction bases not matched to a gene: 7. Complete variable domain (other parts from reference TRBV25-1 and TRBJ2-3): EADIYQTPRYLVIGTGKKITLECSQTMGHDKMYWYQQDPGMELHLIHYSYGVNSTEKGDLSSESTVSRIRTEHFPLTLESARPSHTSQYLCASSVTGGAGTQYFGPGTRLTVL.

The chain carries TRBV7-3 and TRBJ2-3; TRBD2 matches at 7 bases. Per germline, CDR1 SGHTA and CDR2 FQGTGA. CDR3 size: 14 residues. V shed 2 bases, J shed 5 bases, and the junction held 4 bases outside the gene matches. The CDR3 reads CASSLVAGGDTQYF. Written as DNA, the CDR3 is TGTGCCAGCAGCTTAGTAGCGGGTGGAGATACGCAGTATTTT.

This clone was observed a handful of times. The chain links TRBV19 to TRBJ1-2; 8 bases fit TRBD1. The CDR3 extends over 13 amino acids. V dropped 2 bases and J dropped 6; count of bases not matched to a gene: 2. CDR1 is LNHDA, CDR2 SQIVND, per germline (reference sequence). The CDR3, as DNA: TGTGCCAGTAGTATATCACAGGGGGATGGCTACACCTTC. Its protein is CASSISQGDGYTF.

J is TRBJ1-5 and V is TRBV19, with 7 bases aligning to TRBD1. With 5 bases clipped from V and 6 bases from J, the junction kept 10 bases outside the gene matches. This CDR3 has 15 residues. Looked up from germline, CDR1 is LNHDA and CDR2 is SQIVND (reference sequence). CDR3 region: CASSPRDRSSQPQHF. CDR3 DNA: TGTGCCAGTAGTCCGCGGGACAGATCAAGTCAGCCCCAGCATTTT.

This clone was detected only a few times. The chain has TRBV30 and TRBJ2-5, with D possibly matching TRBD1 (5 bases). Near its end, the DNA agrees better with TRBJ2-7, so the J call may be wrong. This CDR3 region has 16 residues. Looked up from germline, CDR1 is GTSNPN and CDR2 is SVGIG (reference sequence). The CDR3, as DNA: TGTGCTACCGAGGTGGTAGGCAGGGCGACCCCCTACGAGCAGTACTTC. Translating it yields CATEVVGRATPYEQYF.

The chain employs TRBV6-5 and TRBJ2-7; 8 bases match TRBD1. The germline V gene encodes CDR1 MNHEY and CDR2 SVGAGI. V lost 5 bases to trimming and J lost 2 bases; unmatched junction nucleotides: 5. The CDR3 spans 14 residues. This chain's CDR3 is CASSPGGNPYEQYF. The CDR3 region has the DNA TGTGCCAGCAGTCCAGGGGGCAATCCCTACGAGCAGTACTTC.

The CDR3 sequence: CASSHRRGGGTGELFF. DNA of the CDR3: TGCGCCAGCAGCCATCGGCGGGGGGGTGGCACCGGGGAGCTGTTTTTT. V gene TRBV4-1 combines with J gene TRBJ2-2; 9 nucleotides agree with TRBD2. J was trimmed by 4 bases and V by 3 bases; bases with no gene match: 6. Per the germline V gene, CDR1 is MGHRA and CDR2 is YSYEKL. The CDR3 extends over 16 amino acids.

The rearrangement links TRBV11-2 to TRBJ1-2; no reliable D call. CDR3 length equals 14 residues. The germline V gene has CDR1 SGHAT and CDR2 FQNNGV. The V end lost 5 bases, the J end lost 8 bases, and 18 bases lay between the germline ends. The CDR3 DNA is TGTGCCAGCAGCCCTGACTTCATCTATCGGGGCTACACCTTC. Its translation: CASSPDFIYRGYTF.

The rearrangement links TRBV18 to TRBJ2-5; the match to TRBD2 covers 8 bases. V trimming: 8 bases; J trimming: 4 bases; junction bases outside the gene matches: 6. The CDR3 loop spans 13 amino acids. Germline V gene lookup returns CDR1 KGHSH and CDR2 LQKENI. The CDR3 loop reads CASRGTSGETQYF. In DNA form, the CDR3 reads TGTGCCAGCAGAGGCACTAGCGGAGAGACCCAGTACTTC.

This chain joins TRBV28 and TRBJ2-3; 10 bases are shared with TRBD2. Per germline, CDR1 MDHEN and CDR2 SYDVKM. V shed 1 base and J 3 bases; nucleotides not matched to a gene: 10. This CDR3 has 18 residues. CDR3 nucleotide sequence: TGTGCCAGCAGTTTATTGGGAGGAGGTAGCGGGAGGACAGATACGCAGTATTTT. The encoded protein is CASSLLGGGSGRTDTQYF.